These 31 T cell receptor beta chains were sequenced from one sample in a study of T cells in Graves' hyperthyroidism and ophthalmopathy. RNA transcripts provided the source from which TCR beta CDR3 regions were amplified. The primer set for the first-round RT-PCR of the TCR CDR3 was HTBI. TCRdb passed the multiplex PCR reads through MiXCR, listing each CDR3 protein once. The sample lists under 350,000 distinct CDR3 sequences, about 18% occurring once. The material sequenced was blood. These receptor sequences come from a woman aged 55-69 years with Graves' ophthalmopathy.

This clonotype was counted only a few times. CDR3 coding DNA: TGTGCCAGCAGCTTAGGGGAGAGGTATGGCTACACCTTC. It codes for CASSLGERYGYTF. The V call is TRBV7-9, the J call TRBJ1-2; D uncertain. This CDR3 is 13 amino acids long. Deletions cut 1 base from V and 5 bases from J, with 8 bases between. Germline-derived CDR1 and CDR2 are SEHNR and FQNEAQ (reference sequence).

To note about this clonotype: A much larger clone lies a single base off, so this may be a read error. V and J are TRBV7-9 and TRBJ1-6; D ambiguous. CDR1 is SEHNR and CDR2 is FQNEAQ in the germline V gene (reference sequence). This CDR3 has 16 residues. CDR3 protein: CAGSLAGGGSDSPLHF. CDR3 sequence (DNA): TGTGCCGGCAGCTTAGCGGGAGGAGGGTCGGATTCACCCCTCCACTTT.

J is TRBJ2-7 and V is TRBV28, with 13 bases identical to TRBD2. Germline V CDR1 and CDR2: MDHEN, SYDVKM. The V and J ends lost 6 bases and 1 base, in that order; junction bases with no gene match: 9. This CDR3 is 17 amino acids long. The CDR3 DNA follows: TGTGCCAGCAGACTACTAGCGGGAGGGCAGTCTTCCTACGAGCAGTACTTC. Translating it yields CASRLLAGGQSSYEQYF.

In its sample, this clonotype was seen a few times. The V call is TRBV12-3 or TRBV12-4, the J call TRBJ1-5, with 7 positions matching TRBD1. V trimming: 6 bases; J trimming: 6 bases; junction bases outside the gene matches: 8. The CDR3 covers 14 residues. In nucleotides, the CDR3 is TGTGCCAGCAGCGAAGGGGGCTACAGTCAGCCCCAGCATTTT. It yields the protein CASSEGGYSQPQHF.

The table lists this clonotype with a few counts. The V call is TRBV7-8, the J call TRBJ2-2, with D possibly being TRBD1 or TRBD2 (5 bases each). The CDR3 is 15 amino acids. The V end was cut by 1 base, the J end by 7 bases, with 13 bases between. CDR1 is SGHVS, CDR2 FQNEAQ, per germline. CDR3 sequence: CASSLDTGASGELFF. As DNA, the CDR3 is TGTGCCAGCAGCTTAGATACCGGGGCCAGCGGGGAGCTGTTTTTT.

The rearrangement joins TRBV28 to TRBJ2-7, with 9 bases fitting TRBD1. Germline V lookup: CDR1 MDHEN, CDR2 SYDVKM. There are 15 residues in the CDR3. The V segment lost 3 bases and the J segment 3 bases; nucleotides outside the gene matches: 6. The CDR3 sequence: CASSFFGTGFYEQYF. Here the CDR3 DNA reads TGTGCCAGCAGTTTCTTCGGGACAGGGTTCTACGAGCAGTACTTC.

V usage is TRBV6-2 or TRBV6-3 and J usage is TRBJ2-1; D remains ambiguous. Germline-derived CDR1 and CDR2 are MNHEY and SVGEGT. V was pared by 2 bases and J by 5 bases, with 10 bases between. This CDR3 region has 14 residues. CDR3 residues: CASSYMGLDNEQFF. The CDR3 DNA is TGTGCCAGCAGTTACATGGGTCTAGACAATGAGCAGTTCTTC.

This clonotype was seen at least ten times. This chain uses TRBV5-1 with TRBJ2-3; 7 bases align to TRBD1. Germline assignment: CDR1 SGHRS and CDR2 YFSETQ. The ends lost 5 bases at V and 4 bases at J; junction bases unmatched: 7. This CDR3 spans 14 amino acids. The CDR3 sequence is CASSDTQGPDTQYF. CDR3 DNA sequence: TGCGCCAGCAGTGACACACAGGGGCCAGATACGCAGTATTTT.

The rearrangement links TRBV7-8 to TRBJ2-1; 8 nucleotides line up with TRBD2. CDR3 length equals 16 residues. Trimming took 2 bases from V and 4 from J; bases not matched to a gene: 7. Germline loops: CDR1 SGHVS, CDR2 FQNEAQ. CDR3 residues: CASSLLPRGDYNEQFF. The DNA for the CDR3 is TGTGCCAGCAGCTTACTACCGCGGGGGGATTACAATGAGCAGTTCTTC.

This chain joins TRBV6-1 and TRBJ1-3; TRBD1 aligns across 8 bases. The CDR3 runs to 17 residues. Germline loops: CDR1 MNHNS, CDR2 SASEGT. J lost 4 bases, V lost 6 bases, and 14 bases had no gene match. The CDR3 spells CASSRRRGQGSGNTIYF. CDR3 bases: TGTGCCAGCAGCCGCAGGAGAGGACAGGGTTCCGGAAACACCATATATTTT.

This chain uses TRBV12-3 or TRBV12-4 with TRBJ1-5; TRBD1 is a possible D gene (5 bases). This CDR3 is built from 16 residues. Trimming stripped 4 bases from V and 0 bases from J, with 13 bases between. CDR3 nucleotides: TGTGCCAGCAGTTGGGGCCCCATTTATAGCAATCAGCCCCAGCATTTT. Protein: CASSWGPIYSNQPQHF.

This clonotype was seen only once. This chain connects TRBV5-5 to TRBJ2-1, with 7 nucleotides matching TRBD2. Germline CDR1 reads SGHKS; CDR2 reads YYEKEE (reference sequence). J lost 3 bases, V lost 3 bases, and 6 bases had no gene match. The CDR3 length is 15 residues. CDR3 nucleotide sequence: TGTGCCAGCAGCTACGGGTCGGGAGGCTACAATGAGCAGTTCTTC. It yields the protein CASSYGSGGYNEQFF. Filled out from reference TRBV5-5 and TRBJ2-1, the complete variable domain reads DAGVTQSPTHLIKTRGQQVTLRCSPISGHKSVSWYQQVLGQGPQFIFQYYEKEERGRGNFPDRFSARQFPNYSSELNVNALLLGDSALYLCASSYGSGGYNEQFFGPGTRLTVL.

This clonotype occurred many times. The J gene is TRBJ2-1, the V gene TRBV7-9, with D maybe TRBD2 (6 bases). The CDR3 is made up of 12 amino acids. Trimming cost V 8 bases and J 8 bases, with 13 bases left between them. Germline V gene sequence: CDR1 SEHNR, CDR2 FQNEAQ (reference sequence). The CDR3 loop reads CASLRGGDEQFF. The CDR3, as DNA: TGTGCCAGCCTTCGCGGAGGGGATGAGCAGTTCTTC.

This clonotype was detected many times. The chain links TRBV20-1 to TRBJ2-3; TRBD2 agrees at 9 bases. Trimming took 5 bases from V and 4 from J; bases not matched to a gene: 7. CDR1 and CDR2 from the germline V gene are DFQATT and SNEGSKA (reference sequence). The CDR3 consists of 14 residues. The CDR3 reads CSAPPASGADTQYF. In DNA, the CDR3 is TGCAGTGCTCCCCCGGCTAGCGGGGCAGATACGCAGTATTTT.

A few counts support this clonotype. This chain connects TRBV6-1 to TRBJ1-3; unclear D gene. The CDR3 covers 16 residues. Trimming cost V 5 bases and J 0 bases, with 14 bases left between them. Germline CDR1 MNHNS, CDR2 SASEGT. CDR3 region: CASSYSAGPSGNTIYF. The CDR3 DNA sequence: TGTGCCAGCAGTTATTCAGCCGGGCCCTCTGGAAACACCATATATTTT.

This chain links TRBV15 with TRBJ2-7; 7 bases agree with TRBD1. J gave up 3 bases and V 5 bases, and 10 bases lay outside the gene matches. CDR1 and CDR2 (germline): LNHNV, YYDKDF (reference sequence). The CDR3 covers 15 residues. The CDR3 loop reads CATSLRQGRSYEQYF. In DNA form, the CDR3 reads TGTGCCACCAGCCTTAGACAGGGTCGGAGCTACGAGCAGTACTTC.

This clonotype was counted ten times or more. The gene calls are TRBV18 and TRBJ1-5; unclear D gene. Trimming stripped 6 bases from V and 4 bases from J, with 13 bases between. The CDR3 has 14 residues. Germline loops: CDR1 KGHSH, CDR2 LQKENI. This chain's CDR3 is CASSFGQVNQPQHF. The CDR3 DNA reads TGTGCCAGCTCGTTCGGGCAGGTTAATCAGCCCCAGCATTTT.

This clonotype showed up many times. The chain recombines TRBV7-9 with TRBJ2-7; D uncertain. The CDR3 runs 12 residues. From germline, CDR1 is SEHNR and CDR2 FQNEAQ (reference sequence). Trimming shortened V by 5 bases and J by 5 bases, and 10 bases separated the two germline ends. The chain's CDR3 is CASSPAIDEQYF. The CDR3 DNA reads TGTGCCAGCAGCCCTGCTATCGACGAGCAGTACTTC.

V usage is TRBV20-1 and J usage is TRBJ1-4; D not certain. The germline V gene encodes CDR1 DFQATT and CDR2 SNEGSKA (reference sequence). V was shortened by 4 bases and J by 4 bases, with 13 bases between the two germline ends. The CDR3 is 14 residues long. The CDR3 loop is CSAIPGRLNEKLFF. In nucleotides, the CDR3 is TGCAGTGCTATCCCCGGACGGCTTAATGAAAAACTGTTTTTT.

This clonotype has a count of ten or more. The genes are TRBV7-9 and TRBJ2-1; D uncertain. The CDR3 length is 11 residues. V dropped 4 bases and J dropped 7 bases, with 5 bases sitting between them. Per germline, CDR1 SEHNR and CDR2 FQNEAQ (reference sequence). The CDR3 reads CASSWGNEQFF. The DNA for the CDR3 is TGTGCCAGCAGCTGGGGAAATGAGCAGTTCTTC.

V usage is TRBV6-1 and J usage is TRBJ2-7; D is unresolved. The germline gives CDR1 MNHNS, CDR2 SASEGT. Trimming removed 6 bases from V and 2 bases from J, with 11 bases in between. CDR3 size: 13 residues. The CDR3 loop reads CASRPYKAYEQYF. The CDR3 DNA follows: TGTGCCAGCAGGCCGTACAAGGCCTACGAGCAGTACTTC.

To note about this clonotype: A much larger clone differs from this one at a single base, so this may be a read error. The rearrangement links TRBV27 to TRBJ1-2; 7 bases fit TRBD1. Germline V gives CDR1 MNHEY, CDR2 SMNVEV (reference sequence). V lost 8 bases, J lost 8 bases, and 14 bases stayed unmatched. The CDR3 extends over 14 amino acids. CDR3 residues: CASAPLEGAQGYTF. In nucleotides, the CDR3 is TGTGCCAGCGCCCCTCTCGAGGGGGCGCAGGGCTACACCTTC.

The chain is built from TRBV6-2 or TRBV6-3 and TRBJ1-1, with D maybe TRBD1 (5 bases). The CDR3 length is 15 residues. Trimming cost V 2 bases and J 0 bases, with 10 bases left between them. Germline-derived CDR1 and CDR2 are MNHEY and SVGEGT. CDR3 coding DNA: TGTGCCAGCAGTTACGACAGACTCATGAACACTGAAGCTTTCTTT. Translated: CASSYDRLMNTEAFF.

There are many counts of this clonotype. The chain carries TRBV20-1 and TRBJ2-3; D possibly matches TRBD1 or TRBD2 (5 bases each). Trimming cost V 2 bases and J 1 base, with 13 bases left between them. Germline V lookup: CDR1 DFQATT, CDR2 SNEGSKA (reference sequence). This CDR3 comprises 15 residues. The CDR3 bases are TGCAGTGCTAGATTGGGGCAGGGAGGCACAGATACGCAGTATTTT. This gives the protein CSARLGQGGTDTQYF.

This clonotype was counted many times. The rearrangement joins TRBV2 to TRBJ2-3; possibly TRBD2 for D (5 bases). This CDR3 spans 16 amino acids. The germline V gene encodes CDR1 SNHLY and CDR2 FYNNEI. The germline V and J ends were trimmed by 5 bases and 0 bases, with 15 bases remaining between them. CDR3: CASSRNGEPSTDTQYF. CDR3 in DNA: TGTGCCAGCAGTCGAAACGGGGAGCCCAGCACAGATACGCAGTATTTT.

V is TRBV4-3 and J is TRBJ1-4; D gene ambiguous. The germline V and J ends were trimmed by 0 bases and 3 bases, with 11 bases remaining between them. CDR1 is LGHNA, CDR2 YSLEER, per germline. The CDR3 runs 16 residues. DNA of the CDR3: TGCGCCAGCAGCCAAGATCCCATTGGTGCTAATGAAAAACTGTTTTTT. Translation gives CASSQDPIGANEKLFF.

This clonotype was found many times. The rearrangement joins TRBV2 to TRBJ2-2; D might be TRBD1 (6 bases). CDR3 size: 16 residues. The V and J ends lost 8 bases and 0 bases respectively, with 16 bases between them. Germline V lookup: CDR1 SNHLY, CDR2 FYNNEI. The CDR3 region is CASHRQGTSNTGELFF. CDR3 DNA sequence: TGTGCCAGCCATCGGCAGGGGACATCGAACACCGGGGAGCTGTTTTTT. Variable domain in full (rest from reference TRBV2 and TRBJ2-2): EPEVTQTPSHQVTQMGQEVILRCVPISNHLYFYWYRQILGQKVEFLVSFYNNEISEKSEIFDDQFSVERPDGSNFTLKIRSTKLEDSAMYFCASHRQGTSNTGELFFGEGSRLTVL.

This clonotype was found a few times. The chain carries TRBV7-9 and TRBJ1-5; D call uncertain. The germline V gene has CDR1 SEHNR and CDR2 FQNEAQ (reference sequence). The CDR3 is made up of 14 amino acids. V was cut by 1 base and J by 3 bases, with 7 bases left in between. DNA of the CDR3: TGTGCCAGCAGCTTAGGCCAGTACAATCAGCCCCAGCATTTT. It yields the protein CASSLGQYNQPQHF.

This clonotype was seen at least ten times. The chain combines TRBV11-2 with TRBJ2-5, with TRBD1 as a possible D gene (6 bases). This CDR3 is built from 15 residues. Germline CDR1 SGHAT, CDR2 FQNNGV. Trimming pared 5 bases from V and 4 bases from J, leaving 17 bases between. In DNA form, the CDR3 reads TGTGCCAGCAGCCTACTATTGGGGGCCACAGAGACCCAGTACTTC. Translating gives CASSLLLGATETQYF.

The V call is TRBV20-1, the J call TRBJ2-1; D not certain. This CDR3 comprises 11 residues. CDR1 and CDR2 (germline): DFQATT, SNEGSKA (reference sequence). The DNA of the CDR3 is TGCAACACATTCCGCTACAATGAGCAGTTCTTC. Its protein product is CNTFRYNEQFF.

This clonotype came up many times. The rearrangement links TRBV6-2 or TRBV6-3 to TRBJ2-3; TRBD2 might be the D (7 bases). V dropped 2 bases and J dropped 0 bases, with 12 bases sitting between them. Germline V CDR1 and CDR2: MNHEY, SVGEGT. The CDR3 runs to 16 residues. The CDR3 region is CASSYRGALSTDTQYF. In DNA form, the CDR3 reads TGTGCCAGCAGTTACCGGGGGGCGCTCAGCACAGATACGCAGTATTTT.